The 3 T cell receptor beta chains in this list originate from one sample, sequenced in a study of blood T cell repertoires in COVID-19. Sequencing used immunoSEQ multiplex PCR; TCRdb keeps in-frame clones, though not all of them. Found here are around 99,000 clones, 79% of them singletons; the top ten hold over 15%. Sequenced sample: peripheral blood. The receptors derive from a woman older than 75 with active or convalescent COVID-19.

Ten or more counts support this clone. The V call is TRBV29-1, the J call TRBJ2-1; TRBD2 matches 13 bases. From germline, CDR1 is SQVTM and CDR2 ANQGSEA. The CDR3 is 14 amino acids. V shed 6 bases and J 9 bases; nucleotides not matched to a gene: 8. The CDR3 DNA reads TGCAGCGTCGGACTAGCGGGAGTTAGTATTGAGCAGTTCTTC. It specifies CSVGLAGVSIEQFF.

This rearrangement joins TRBV19 to TRBJ2-5, with D possibly matching TRBD1 (5 bases). The V and J ends lost 2 bases and 4 bases respectively, with 11 bases between them. Germline values: CDR1 LNHDA, CDR2 SQIVND (reference sequence). This CDR3 is built from 14 residues. CDR3 bases: TGTGCCAGTAGTATACAGGGTGGGCGAGAGACCCAGTACTTC. Amino acid sequence: CASSIQGGRETQYF.

The chain is built from TRBV27 and TRBJ2-6, with 8 bases that match TRBD1. With V trimmed by 0 bases and J by 3 bases, 13 bases remained unmatched. Per germline, CDR1 MNHEY and CDR2 SMNVEV (reference sequence). CDR3 length: 20 residues. The CDR3 region has the DNA TGTGCCAGCAGTTTATCTAATCCGGGACAGGTAATTAGTGGGGCCAACGTCCTGACTTTC. It translates to CASSLSNPGQVISGANVLTF.